The rows below give T cell receptor beta chains drawn from one sample of a study of neurological immune-mediated disorders. TCRdb reprocessed the 5' RACE reads via MiXCR and lists one record per CDR3 protein. The sample has 50,000 or so distinct CDR3 sequences; about a quarter are singletons. Input material: PBMCs. The origin of the receptors is a woman aged 70-85 years in good health. Both conserved end residues are part of each CDR3. The D gene is left open where the match is weak. Some rows mark clone size as missing; the rest say once, few, many or name a class of expanded clone.

NA,TRBV27,many,TRBJ2-3,TGTGCCAGCAGTTTAGTGGGGACTGGGACAGATACGCAGTATTTT,CASSLVGTGTDTQYF
NA,TRBV6-2/TRBV6-3,NA,TRBJ2-3,TGTGCCAGCAGTTCCTCTGCCGGGACGGCAGATACGCAGTATTTT,CASSSSAGTADTQYF
NA,TRBV19,NA,TRBJ2-7,TGTGCCAGTAGTAAGACGGGCTACGAGCAGTACTTC,CASSKTGYEQYF
NA,TRBV20-1,many,TRBJ1-2,NA,CSARERNSVRGGDGYTF
NA,TRBV6-1,many,TRBJ2-7,TGTGCCAGCAGTGAACAAGGGATCTCCTACGAGCAGTACTTC,CASSEQGISYEQYF
TRBD2,TRBV5-1,many,TRBJ2-1,TGCGCCAGCAGCTCGACACTAGCGGGAGGTGAGCAGTTCTTC,CASSSTLAGGEQFF
NA,TRBV4-2,many,TRBJ2-5,TGTGCCAGCAGCCAAGGGGCAGCACAGGGGACCCAGTACTTC,CASSQGAAQGTQYF
TRBD2,TRBV12-3/TRBV12-4,many,TRBJ2-7,TGTGCCAGCAGCGCACTAGCGGGACTCAACGAGCAGTACTTC,CASSALAGLNEQYF
NA,TRBV7-2,many,TRBJ1-1,TGTGCCAGCAGCTTTGGGTCGGGCACTGAAGCTTTCTTT,CASSFGSGTEAFF
NA,TRBV20-1,many,TRBJ1-2,TGCAGTGCTTCCGACAGGTTGAGCAGTAAGAAATATGGCTACACCTTC,CSASDRLSSKKYGYTF
TRBD2,TRBV5-1,many,TRBJ2-1,TGCGCCAGCAGCCCACCGGGACTAGGCTACAATGAGCAGTTCTTC,CASSPPGLGYNEQFF
TRBD1,TRBV5-1,many,TRBJ1-4,TGCGCCAGCAGCCCCGGGGGACAGGGGAGAGAAAAACTGTTTTTT,CASSPGGQGREKLFF
NA,TRBV15,many,TRBJ2-3,TGTGCCACCAGCAGAGATCAGGGAGATACGCAGTATTTT,CATSRDQGDTQYF
NA,TRBV10-3,many,TRBJ2-1,TGTGCCATCAGGCCCTTCTCGGAGGCCCGAAATGAGCAGTTCTTC,CAIRPFSEARNEQFF
NA,TRBV18,few,TRBJ2-4,TGTGCCAGCTCTCCCCCCCGAGGGTCCGGTGGAGGGGCCAAAAACATTCAGTACTTC,CASSPPRGSGGGAKNIQYF
TRBD1,TRBV6-5,many,TRBJ1-3,TGTGCCAGCGGTCGACAGGGCCTCTTCTCTGGAAACACCATATATTTT,CASGRQGLFSGNTIYF
NA,TRBV7-2,many,TRBJ2-3,TGTGCCAGCAGCGAACAGTGGGTGGCCAACACAGATACGCAGTATTTT,CASSEQWVANTDTQYF
TRBD1,TRBV27,few,TRBJ1-4,TGTGCCAGCAGTTTTTTGGGACAGGGGAGATCTGAGGAAAAACTGTTTTTT,CASSFLGQGRSEEKLFF
NA,TRBV7-6,NA,TRBJ1-1,TGTGCCAGCAGCGGGGGGTCATTCTCGAACACTGAAGCTTTCTTT,CASSGGSFSNTEAFF
TRBD1,TRBV3-1,many,TRBJ1-1,TGTGCCAGCAGCCACTGGGGACAGATGAACACTGAAGCTTTCTTT,CASSHWGQMNTEAFF
NA,TRBV20-1,many,TRBJ2-5,TGCAGTGCATTCTCGGGGGAATATCAAGAGACCCAGTACTTC,CSAFSGEYQETQYF
NA,TRBV7-9,NA,TRBJ1-2,TGTGCCAGCAGCTCTCGGGACGGCCTCTCGCTTAACTATGGCTACACCTTC,CASSSRDGLSLNYGYTF
TRBD1,TRBV7-2,many,TRBJ2-2,TGTGCCAGCAGTCAACAGGGGGGAGAGCTGTTTTTT,CASSQQGGELFF